This note documents a single T cell receptor (beta chain) sequence. The sample originates from a study of blood T cell repertoires in COVID-19. Overall study context: Sample material is recorded as cDNA or gDNA derived from T cells, B-cell-depleted T cells, or PBMCs.

As processed by the authors: The assay estimated nucleated cells by amplifying reference gene primers. The assay was immunoSEQ multiplex PCR, and TCRdb's table has in-frame clones only and misses some. Clonal size and the V and J genes are those of that table, whereas D and trimming came from the DNA. The table shows about 130,000 clones, with about 77% occurring only once. The germline CDR1 and CDR2 sequences are SGHVS and FQNEAQ. J gave up 7 bases and V 5 bases, and 18 bases lay outside the gene matches. The CDR3 is made up of 18 amino acids. The material sequenced was peripheral blood. The TCR originated in a man of 80 years or more with acute or convalescent COVID-19. This chain uses TRBV7-8 with TRBJ1-2, with TRBD1 matching 11 bases. This chain's CDR3 is CASSQGTGGTLVGSGYTF. As DNA, the CDR3 is TGTGCCAGCAGCCAAGGGACAGGGGGTACTTTAGTTGGGTCTGGCTACACCTTC.